The clone carrying this TCR beta chain was seen at least ten times. The target antigen is unknown. This record belongs to a study of early T cells in non-severe SARS-CoV-2 infection. Study-wide background: Sequenced bulk RNA came from whole blood that was unsorted, and chains were unpaired.

Individual cDNA molecules received unique molecular identifiers during library preparation. Each CDR3 protein gets one entry after TCRdb re-called the 5' RACE reads with MiXCR. The sample includes 37,000 or so distinct CDR3 sequences, around 6.1% of them seen just once. General study points: Matching with VDJdb favored anti-spike CD8 responses (missing private and CD4 specificities).

CDR3 length: 16 residues. V trimming: 5 bases; J trimming: 3 bases; junction bases outside the gene matches: 12. Per the germline V gene, CDR1 is SGHVS and CDR2 is FQNEAQ. Input material: whole blood. The origin of this receptor is an adult who was a healthcare worker with PCR-confirmed SARS-CoV-2 infection or an uninfected control (not recorded which). This chain connects TRBV7-8 to TRBJ2-7; TRBD1 aligns across 8 bases. Here the CDR3 reads CASSATTGDPIYEQYF. The CDR3 DNA reads as TGTGCCAGCAGCGCCACGACAGGGGACCCGATCTACGAGCAGTACTTC.